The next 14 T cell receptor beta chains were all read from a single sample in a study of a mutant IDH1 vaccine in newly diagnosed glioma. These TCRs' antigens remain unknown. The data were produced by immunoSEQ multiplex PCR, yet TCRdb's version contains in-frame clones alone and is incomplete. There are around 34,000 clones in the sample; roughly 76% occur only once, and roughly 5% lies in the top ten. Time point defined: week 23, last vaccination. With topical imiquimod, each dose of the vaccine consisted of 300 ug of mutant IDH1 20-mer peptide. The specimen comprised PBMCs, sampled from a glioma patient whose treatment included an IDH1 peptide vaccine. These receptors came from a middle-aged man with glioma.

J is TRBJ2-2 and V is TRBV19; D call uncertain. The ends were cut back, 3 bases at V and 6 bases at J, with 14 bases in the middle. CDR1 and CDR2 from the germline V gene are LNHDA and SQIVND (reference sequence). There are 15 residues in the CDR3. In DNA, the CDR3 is TGTGCCAGTAGTATCCCGGGTCCCCGGGCCGGGGAGCTGTTTTTT. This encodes CASSIPGPRAGELFF.

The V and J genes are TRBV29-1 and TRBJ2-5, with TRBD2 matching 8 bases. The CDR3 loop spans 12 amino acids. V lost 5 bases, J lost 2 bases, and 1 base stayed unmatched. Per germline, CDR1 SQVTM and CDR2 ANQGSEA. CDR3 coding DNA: TGCAGCGTTTCTAGCGGGCAAGAGACCCAGTACTTC. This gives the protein CSVSSGQETQYF.

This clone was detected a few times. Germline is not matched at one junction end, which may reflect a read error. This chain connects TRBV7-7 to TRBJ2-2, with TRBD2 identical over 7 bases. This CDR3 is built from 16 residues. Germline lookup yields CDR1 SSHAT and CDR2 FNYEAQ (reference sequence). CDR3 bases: TGTGCTAGCAGCCAGCAGGGCGGGAGTAACACCGGGGAGCTGTTTTTT. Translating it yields CASSQQGGSNTGELFF. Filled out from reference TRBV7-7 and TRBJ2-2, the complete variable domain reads GAGVSQSPRYKVTKRGQDVTLRCDPISSHATLYWYQQALGQGPEFLTYFNYEAQPDKSGLPSDRFSAERPEGSISTLTIQRTEQRDSAMYRCASSQQGGSNTGELFFGEGSRLTVL.

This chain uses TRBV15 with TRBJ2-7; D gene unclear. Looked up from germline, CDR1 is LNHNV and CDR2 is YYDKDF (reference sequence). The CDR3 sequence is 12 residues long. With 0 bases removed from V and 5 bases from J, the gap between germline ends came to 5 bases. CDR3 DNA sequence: TGTGCCACCAGCAGAGATACCAACGAGCAGTACTTC. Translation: CATSRDTNEQYF.

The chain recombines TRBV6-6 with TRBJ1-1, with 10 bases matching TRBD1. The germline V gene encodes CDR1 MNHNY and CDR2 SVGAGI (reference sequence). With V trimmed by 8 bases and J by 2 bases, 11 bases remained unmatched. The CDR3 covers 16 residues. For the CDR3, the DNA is TGTGCCAGCTCAAAAGGACAGGGGGAGGAAAACACTGAAGCTTTCTTT. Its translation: CASSKGQGEENTEAFF.

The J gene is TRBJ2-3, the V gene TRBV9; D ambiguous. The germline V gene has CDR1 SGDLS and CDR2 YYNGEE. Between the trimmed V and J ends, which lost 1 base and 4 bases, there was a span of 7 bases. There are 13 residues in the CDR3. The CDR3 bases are TGTGCCAGCAGCGTAACCCCCCCAGATACGCAGTATTTT. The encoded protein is CASSVTPPDTQYF.

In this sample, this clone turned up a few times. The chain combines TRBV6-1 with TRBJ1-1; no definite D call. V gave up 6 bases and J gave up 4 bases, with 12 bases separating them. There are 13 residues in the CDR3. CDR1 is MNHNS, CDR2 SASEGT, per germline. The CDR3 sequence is CASRRVLGTEAFF. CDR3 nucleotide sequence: TGTGCCAGCAGGAGGGTGCTGGGCACTGAAGCTTTCTTT.

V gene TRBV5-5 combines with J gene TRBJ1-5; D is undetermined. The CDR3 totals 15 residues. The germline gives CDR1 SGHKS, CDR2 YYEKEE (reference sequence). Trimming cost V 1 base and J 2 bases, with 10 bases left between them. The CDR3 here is CASSLRVIGNQPQHF. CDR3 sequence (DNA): TGTGCCAGCAGCTTGCGTGTAATCGGCAATCAGCCCCAGCATTTT. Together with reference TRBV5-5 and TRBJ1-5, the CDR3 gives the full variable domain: DAGVTQSPTHLIKTRGQQVTLRCSPISGHKSVSWYQQVLGQGPQFIFQYYEKEERGRGNFPDRFSARQFPNYSSELNVNALLLGDSALYLCASSLRVIGNQPQHFGDGTRLSIL.

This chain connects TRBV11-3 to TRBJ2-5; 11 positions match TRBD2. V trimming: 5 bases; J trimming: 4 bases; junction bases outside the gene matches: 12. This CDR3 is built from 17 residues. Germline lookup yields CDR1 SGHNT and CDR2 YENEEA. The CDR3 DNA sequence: TGTGCCAGCAGCGAAGGCACGGGGACTAGCGGCGGAGAGACCCAGTACTTC. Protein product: CASSEGTGTSGGETQYF.

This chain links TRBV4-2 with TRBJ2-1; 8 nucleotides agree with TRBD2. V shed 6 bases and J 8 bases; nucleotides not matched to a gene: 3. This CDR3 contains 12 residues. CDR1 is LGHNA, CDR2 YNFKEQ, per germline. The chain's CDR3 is CASRSTSDEQFF. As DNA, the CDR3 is TGTGCCAGCAGGTCGACTAGCGATGAGCAGTTCTTC.

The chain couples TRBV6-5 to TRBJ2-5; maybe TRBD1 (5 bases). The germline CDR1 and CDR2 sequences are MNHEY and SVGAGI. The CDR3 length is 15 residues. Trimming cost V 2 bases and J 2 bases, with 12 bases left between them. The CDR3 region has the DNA TGTGCCAGCAGTTACGAAGCAGGGCTACAAGAGACCCAGTACTTC. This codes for CASSYEAGLQETQYF.

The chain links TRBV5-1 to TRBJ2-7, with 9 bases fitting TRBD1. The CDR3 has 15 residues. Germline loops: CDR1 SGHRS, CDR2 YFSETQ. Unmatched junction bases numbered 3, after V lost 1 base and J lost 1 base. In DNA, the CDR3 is TGCGCCAGCAGCTTGACCGGACAGGGGTCCTACGAGCAGTACTTC. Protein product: CASSLTGQGSYEQYF.

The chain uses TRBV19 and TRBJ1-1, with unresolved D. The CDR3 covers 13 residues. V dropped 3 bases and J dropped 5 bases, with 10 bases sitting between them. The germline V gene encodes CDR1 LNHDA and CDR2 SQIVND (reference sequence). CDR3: CASSMLSGTEAFF. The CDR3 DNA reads TGTGCCAGTAGTATGTTAAGCGGGACTGAAGCTTTCTTT.

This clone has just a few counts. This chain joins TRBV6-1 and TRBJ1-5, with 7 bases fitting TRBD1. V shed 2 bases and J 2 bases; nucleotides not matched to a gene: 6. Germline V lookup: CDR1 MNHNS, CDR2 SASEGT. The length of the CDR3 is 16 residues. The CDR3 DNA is TGTGCCAGCAGTGAATACTTGGGGACAGGCAATCAGCCCCAGCATTTT. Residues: CASSEYLGTGNQPQHF.